This T cell receptor (beta chain) was captured by sequencing in a study of shared clonotypes between healthy human individuals. Study results and caveats: Clonotype sharing among donors was thought likely to change with sequencing depth.

The CDR3 length is 12 residues. Germline lookup yields CDR1 SGHRS and CDR2 YFSETQ. Trimming took 1 base from V and 5 from J, leaving 6 bases between them. TCRdb keeps only in-frame clones here, not all; method: immunoSEQ multiplex PCR. The sample holds some 2.3 million clones, approximately 95% seen once. As concerns this clone: Its matching antigen is unknown. Other DNA sequences from this sample encode an identical CDR3 as well.

The gene calls are TRBV5-1 and TRBJ2-5, with unresolved D. The origin of this receptor is a man between 18 and 29 years old in good health. Some clones in this sample may be carry-over from other donors' samples. The sample was naive CD4+ T cells from PBMCs. As to subset: CD45RA+ positively selected. The CDR3 DNA is TGCGCCAGCAGCTTGATCGGCGAGACCCAGTACTTC. Encoded protein: CASSLIGETQYF.